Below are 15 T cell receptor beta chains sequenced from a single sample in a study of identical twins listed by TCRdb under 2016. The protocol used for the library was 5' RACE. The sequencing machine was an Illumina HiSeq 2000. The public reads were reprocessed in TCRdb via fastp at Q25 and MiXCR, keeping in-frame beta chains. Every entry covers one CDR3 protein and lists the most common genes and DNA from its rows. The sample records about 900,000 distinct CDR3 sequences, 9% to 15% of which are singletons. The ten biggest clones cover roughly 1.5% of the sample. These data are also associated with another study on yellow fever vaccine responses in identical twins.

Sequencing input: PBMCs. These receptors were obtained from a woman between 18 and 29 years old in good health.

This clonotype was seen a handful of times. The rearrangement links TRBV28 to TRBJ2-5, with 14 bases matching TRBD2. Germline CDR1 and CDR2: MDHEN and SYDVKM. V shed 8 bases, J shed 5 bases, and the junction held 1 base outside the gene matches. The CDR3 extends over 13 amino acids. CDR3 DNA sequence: TGTGCCAGCGGACTAGCGGGAGGTGAGACCCAGTACTTC. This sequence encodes CASGLAGGETQYF. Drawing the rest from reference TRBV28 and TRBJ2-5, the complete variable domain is DVKVTQSSRYLVKRTGEKVFLECVQDMDHENMFWYRQDPGLGLRLIYFSYDVKMKEKGDIPEGYSVSREKKERFSLILESASTNQTSMYLCASGLAGGETQYFGPGTRLLVL.

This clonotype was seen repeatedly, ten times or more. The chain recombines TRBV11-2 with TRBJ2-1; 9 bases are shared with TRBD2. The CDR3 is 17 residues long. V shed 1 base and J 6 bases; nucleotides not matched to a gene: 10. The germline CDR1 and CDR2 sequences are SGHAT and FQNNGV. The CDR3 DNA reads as TGTGCCAGCAGCTTAGTGAGGCCTCTAGCGGGAACCAATGAGCAGTTCTTC. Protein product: CASSLVRPLAGTNEQFF. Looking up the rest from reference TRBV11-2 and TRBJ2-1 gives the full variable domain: EAGVAQSPRYKIIEKRQSVAFWCNPISGHATLYWYQQILGQGPKLLIQFQNNGVVDDSQLPKDRFSAERLKGVDSTLKIQPAKLEDSAVYLCASSLVRPLAGTNEQFFGPGTRLTVL.

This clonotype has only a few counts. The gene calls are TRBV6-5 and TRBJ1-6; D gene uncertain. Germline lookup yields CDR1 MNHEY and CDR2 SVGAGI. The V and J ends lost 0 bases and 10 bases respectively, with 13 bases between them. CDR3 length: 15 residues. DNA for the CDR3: TGTGCCAGCAGTTACTCGACAATGGTTAGCTCACCCCTCCACTTT. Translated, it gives CASSYSTMVSSPLHF.

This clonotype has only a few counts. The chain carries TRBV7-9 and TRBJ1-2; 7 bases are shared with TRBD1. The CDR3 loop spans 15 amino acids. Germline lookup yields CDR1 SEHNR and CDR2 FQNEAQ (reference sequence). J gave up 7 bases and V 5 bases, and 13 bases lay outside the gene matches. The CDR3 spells CASSPSPGGVSGYTF. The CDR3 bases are TGTGCCAGCAGCCCAAGCCCAGGGGGTGTCTCTGGCTACACCTTC.

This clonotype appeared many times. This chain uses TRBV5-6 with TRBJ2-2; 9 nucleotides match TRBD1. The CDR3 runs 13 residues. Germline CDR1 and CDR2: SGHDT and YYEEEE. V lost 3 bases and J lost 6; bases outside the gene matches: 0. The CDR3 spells CASSWTGAGELFF. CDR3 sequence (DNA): TGTGCCAGCAGCTGGACAGGGGCCGGGGAGCTGTTTTTT.

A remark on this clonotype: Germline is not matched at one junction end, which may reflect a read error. This CDR3 reads CASSQGASYNDQFF. CDR3 DNA: TGCGCCAGTTCCCAGGGGGCGTCATACAATGATCAGTTCTTC. The V and J genes are TRBV5-1 and TRBJ2-1; 8 positions match TRBD1. The CDR3 is 14 residues long. Germline V lookup: CDR1 SGHRS, CDR2 YFSETQ. Supplemented by reference TRBV5-1 and TRBJ2-1, the full variable domain reads KAGVTQTPRYLIKTRGQQVTLSCSPISGHRSVSWYQQTPGQGLQFLFEYFSETQRNKGNFPGRFSGRQFSNSRSEMNVSTLELGDSALYLCASSQGASYNDQFFGPGTRLTVL.

CDR3 sequence: CASSAGLSFSYNEQFF. DNA for the CDR3: TGCGCCAGCAGCGCGGGACTATCCTTCTCCTACAATGAGCAGTTCTTC. The rearrangement joins TRBV5-1 to TRBJ2-1, with 7 bases that match TRBD2. V dropped 4 bases and J dropped 0; count of bases not matched to a gene: 7. Germline V gene data show CDR1 as SGHRS and CDR2 as YFSETQ. This CDR3 is built from 16 residues.

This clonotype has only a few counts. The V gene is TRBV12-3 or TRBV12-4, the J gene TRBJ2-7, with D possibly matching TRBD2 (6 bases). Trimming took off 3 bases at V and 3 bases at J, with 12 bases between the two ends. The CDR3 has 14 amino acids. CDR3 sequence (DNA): TGTGCCAGCAGTTTTTTTACGGGGGACTACGAGCAGTACTTC. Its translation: CASSFFTGDYEQYF.

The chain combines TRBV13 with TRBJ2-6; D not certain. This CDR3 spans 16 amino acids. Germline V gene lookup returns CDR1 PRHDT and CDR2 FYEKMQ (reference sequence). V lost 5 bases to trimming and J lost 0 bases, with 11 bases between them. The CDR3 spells CASSPRPSSGANVLTF. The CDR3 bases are TGTGCCAGCAGCCCTAGACCGAGCTCTGGGGCCAACGTCCTGACTTTC.

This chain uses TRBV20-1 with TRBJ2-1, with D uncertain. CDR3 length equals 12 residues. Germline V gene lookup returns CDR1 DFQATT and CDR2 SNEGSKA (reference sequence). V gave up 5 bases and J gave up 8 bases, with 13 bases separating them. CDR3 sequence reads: CSAARQVDEQFF. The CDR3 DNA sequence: TGCAGTGCTGCCCGCCAGGTGGATGAGCAGTTCTTC.

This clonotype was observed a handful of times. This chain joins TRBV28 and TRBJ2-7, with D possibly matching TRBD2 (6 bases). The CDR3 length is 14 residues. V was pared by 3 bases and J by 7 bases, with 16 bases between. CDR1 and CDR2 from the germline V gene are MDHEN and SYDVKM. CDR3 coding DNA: TGTGCCAGCAGTTTTGGTGGGGGAGGAGGTGAGCAGTACTTC. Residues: CASSFGGGGGEQYF.

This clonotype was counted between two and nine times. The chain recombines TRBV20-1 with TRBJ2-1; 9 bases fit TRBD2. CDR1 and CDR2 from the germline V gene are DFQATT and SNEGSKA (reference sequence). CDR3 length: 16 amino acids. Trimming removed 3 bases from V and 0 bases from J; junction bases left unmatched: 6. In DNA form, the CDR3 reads TGCAGTGCTAGGGAGCGGGGGGCTAGCTCCTACAATGAGCAGTTCTTC. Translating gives CSARERGASSYNEQFF.

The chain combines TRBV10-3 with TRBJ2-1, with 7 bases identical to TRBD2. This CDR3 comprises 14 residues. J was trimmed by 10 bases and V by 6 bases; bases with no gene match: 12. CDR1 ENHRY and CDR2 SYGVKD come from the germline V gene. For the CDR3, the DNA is TGTGCCATCAGGGCCGGGACTATCGAGGAGGAGCAGTTCTTC. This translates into CAIRAGTIEEEQFF.

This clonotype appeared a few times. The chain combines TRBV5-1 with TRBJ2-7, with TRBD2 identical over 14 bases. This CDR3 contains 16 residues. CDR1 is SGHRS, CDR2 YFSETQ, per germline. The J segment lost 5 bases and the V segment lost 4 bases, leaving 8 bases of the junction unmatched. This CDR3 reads CASSPLGTSGSHEQYF. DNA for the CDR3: TGCGCCAGCAGCCCCCTCGGGACTAGCGGGAGCCACGAGCAGTACTTC.

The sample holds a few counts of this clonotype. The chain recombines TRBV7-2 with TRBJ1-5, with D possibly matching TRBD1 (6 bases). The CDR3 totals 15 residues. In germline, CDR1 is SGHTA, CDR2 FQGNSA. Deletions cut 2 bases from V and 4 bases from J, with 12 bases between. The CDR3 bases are TGTGCCAGCAGCTTACGGGGGGCCAAAAATCAGCCCCAGCATTTT. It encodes CASSLRGAKNQPQHF. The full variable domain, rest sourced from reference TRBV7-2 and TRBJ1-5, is GAGVSQSPSNKVTEKGKDVELRCDPISGHTALYWYRQSLGQGLEFLIYFQGNSAPDKSGLPSDRFSAERTGGSVSTLTIQRTQQEDSAVYLCASSLRGAKNQPQHFGDGTRLSIL.